This T cell receptor beta chain was sequenced during a study of blood T cell repertoires in COVID-19. About the research overall: In each case, the material was cDNA or gDNA derived from T cells, B-cell-depleted T cells, or PBMCs.

This clone was recorded only once. V was pared by 1 base and J by 3 bases, with 7 bases of the junction left unmatched. This CDR3 is 16 amino acids long. CDR1 is SGHNT and CDR2 is YENEEA in the germline V gene. Original processing methods: Estimates of nucleated cell counts were drawn from the amplification of reference gene primers. Profiled with immunoSEQ multiplex PCR; TCRdb holds only in-frame clones, not every one. V and J calls and clone size come straight from that table; D and trimming were deduced from the DNA. Here the sample spans 140,000 to 150,000 clones, around four fifths being singletons.

The clonotype comes from a human donor in a cohort sampled during active COVID-19. Material for sequencing was peripheral blood. V and J are TRBV11-3 and TRBJ2-7; 9 bases align to TRBD2. The CDR3 nucleotides are TGTGCCAGCAGCTTAGTCCGCGGGGGGGCGGACTACGAGCAGTACTTC. Translating it yields CASSLVRGGADYEQYF.